The rows below give T cell receptor beta chains drawn from one sample of a study of T cell repertoires in cytomegalovirus infection. TCRdb redid the calling of the reads with MiXCR, one entry per CDR3 protein. The sample includes around 450,000 distinct CDR3 sequences, approximately 31% of them seen just once. Sequences were obtained from PBMCs. Receptor source: a human donor in good health (CMV status not recorded). Some clones in this sample may be carry-over from other donors' samples. Both conserved end residues are part of each CDR3. D genes are given only for firm matches. Not all rows give a size; the values are once, few, many and, for expanded clones, a class.

CDR3aa: CASSIRGAYPTGELFF
CDR3nt: TGTGCCAGTAGTATACGCGGGGCCTACCCCACCGGGGAGCTGTTTTTT
j_gene: TRBJ2-2
v_gene: TRBV19
d_gene: NA
abundance: NA

CDR3aa: CASSQEDVAEHTGELFF
CDR3nt: TGTGCCAGCAGCCAAGAAGATGTGGCAGAGCACACCGGGGAGCTGTTTTTT
j_gene: TRBJ2-2
v_gene: TRBV4-2
d_gene: NA
abundance: few

CDR3aa: CASSLQADTEAFF
CDR3nt: TGTGCCAGCAGTTTACAAGCGGACACTGAAGCTTTCTTT
j_gene: TRBJ1-1
v_gene: TRBV27
d_gene: NA
abundance: NA

CDR3aa: CASTKSGDVTHYEQYF
CDR3nt: TGTGCCAGTACCAAAAGCGGGGATGTCACCCACTACGAGCAGTACTTC
j_gene: TRBJ2-7
v_gene: TRBV19
d_gene: TRBD2
abundance: few

CDR3aa: CASSYEGSYSNHPPHF
CDR3nt: TGTGCCAGCAGTTACGAGGGCAGTTATAGCAATCATCCCCCGCATTTT
j_gene: TRBJ1-5
v_gene: TRBV6-2/TRBV6-3
d_gene: NA
abundance: NA

CDR3aa: CASSLVPFYEQYF
CDR3nt: TGTGCCAGCAGCTTAGTGCCATTCTACGAGCAGTACTTC
j_gene: TRBJ2-7
v_gene: TRBV7-3
d_gene: NA
abundance: NA

CDR3aa: CASVAGRGGNTGELFF
CDR3nt: TGCGCCAGCGTGGCTGGTCGGGGGGGGAACACCGGGGAGCTGTTTTTT
j_gene: TRBJ2-2
v_gene: TRBV10-2
d_gene: TRBD2
abundance: NA

CDR3aa: CASKESGYRTYNEQFF
CDR3nt: TGTGCCAGTAAGGAGTCGGGGTACCGAACCTACAATGAGCAGTTCTTC
j_gene: TRBJ2-1
v_gene: TRBV19
d_gene: NA
abundance: few

CDR3aa: CSATDRVYEQYF
CDR3nt: TGCAGTGCTACGGACAGGGTTTACGAGCAGTACTTC
j_gene: TRBJ2-7
v_gene: TRBV20-1
d_gene: TRBD1
abundance: many

CDR3aa: CASSLSEKRVLAFF
CDR3nt: TGTGCCAGCAGTTTATCGGAAAAGCGCGTTCTGGCTTTCTTT
j_gene: TRBJ1-1
v_gene: TRBV27
d_gene: NA
abundance: NA

CDR3aa: CASSLGLAGGNTGELFF
CDR3nt: TGTGCCAGCAGCTTGGGACTAGCGGGGGGAAACACCGGGGAGCTGTTTTTT
j_gene: TRBJ2-2
v_gene: TRBV7-2
d_gene: TRBD2
abundance: many

CDR3aa: CASRTTGPGELFF
CDR3nt: TGTGCCAGCAGGACGACGGGGCCCGGGGAGCTGTTTTTT
j_gene: TRBJ2-2
v_gene: TRBV12-3/TRBV12-4
d_gene: NA
abundance: few

CDR3aa: CASSQEVGNNYGYTF
CDR3nt: TGCGCCAGCAGCCAAGAAGTTGGGAACAACTATGGCTACACCTTC
j_gene: TRBJ1-2
v_gene: TRBV4-3
d_gene: NA
abundance: few

CDR3aa: CSIAGGPGETQYF
CDR3nt: TGCAGCATAGCGGGGGGGCCGGGGGAGACCCAGTACTTC
j_gene: TRBJ2-5
v_gene: TRBV20-1
d_gene: TRBD2
abundance: few

CDR3aa: CAISFRGSYNSPLHF
CDR3nt: TGTGCCATCAGTTTCAGGGGCTCCTATAATTCACCCCTCCACTTT
j_gene: TRBJ1-6
v_gene: TRBV6-2/TRBV6-3
d_gene: NA
abundance: NA

CDR3aa: CASRRSSSGGWENIQYF
CDR3nt: TGTGCCAGCAGGCGGTCGTCCAGCGGGGGGTGGGAAAACATTCAGTACTTC
j_gene: TRBJ2-4
v_gene: TRBV2
d_gene: TRBD2
abundance: NA

CDR3aa: CASSPGTSGYYEQYF
CDR3nt: TGTGCCAGCAGCCCCGGGACTAGCGGGTACTACGAGCAGTACTTC
j_gene: TRBJ2-7
v_gene: TRBV12-3/TRBV12-4
d_gene: TRBD2
abundance: many

CDR3aa: CASGFLRDTEAFF
CDR3nt: TGTGCCAGCGGCTTTTTACGGGACACTGAAGCTTTCTTT
j_gene: TRBJ1-1
v_gene: TRBV7-2
d_gene: NA
abundance: NA

CDR3aa: CASSRQTELDTQYF
CDR3nt: TGTGCCAGCAGTCGCCAGACTGAGCTGGATACGCAGTATTTT
j_gene: TRBJ2-3
v_gene: TRBV28
d_gene: NA
abundance: NA

CDR3aa: CSARDRVGELFF
CDR3nt: TGCAGTGCTAGAGATCGGGTCGGGGAGCTGTTTTTT
j_gene: TRBJ2-2
v_gene: TRBV20-1
d_gene: NA
abundance: few

CDR3aa: CASSYSQGSYQETQYF
CDR3nt: TGTGCCAGCAGTTACTCGCAGGGAAGCTACCAAGAGACCCAGTACTTC
j_gene: TRBJ2-5
v_gene: TRBV6-6
d_gene: NA
abundance: NA

CDR3aa: CSARGGRDRGNYGYTF
CDR3nt: TGCAGTGCTAGAGGAGGAAGGGACAGGGGTAACTATGGCTACACCTTC
j_gene: TRBJ1-2
v_gene: TRBV20-1
d_gene: TRBD1
abundance: few

CDR3aa: CASSQPRATDTQYF
CDR3nt: TGTGCCAGCAGCCAACCCCGGGCCACAGATACGCAGTATTTT
j_gene: TRBJ2-3
v_gene: TRBV11-2
d_gene: NA
abundance: NA